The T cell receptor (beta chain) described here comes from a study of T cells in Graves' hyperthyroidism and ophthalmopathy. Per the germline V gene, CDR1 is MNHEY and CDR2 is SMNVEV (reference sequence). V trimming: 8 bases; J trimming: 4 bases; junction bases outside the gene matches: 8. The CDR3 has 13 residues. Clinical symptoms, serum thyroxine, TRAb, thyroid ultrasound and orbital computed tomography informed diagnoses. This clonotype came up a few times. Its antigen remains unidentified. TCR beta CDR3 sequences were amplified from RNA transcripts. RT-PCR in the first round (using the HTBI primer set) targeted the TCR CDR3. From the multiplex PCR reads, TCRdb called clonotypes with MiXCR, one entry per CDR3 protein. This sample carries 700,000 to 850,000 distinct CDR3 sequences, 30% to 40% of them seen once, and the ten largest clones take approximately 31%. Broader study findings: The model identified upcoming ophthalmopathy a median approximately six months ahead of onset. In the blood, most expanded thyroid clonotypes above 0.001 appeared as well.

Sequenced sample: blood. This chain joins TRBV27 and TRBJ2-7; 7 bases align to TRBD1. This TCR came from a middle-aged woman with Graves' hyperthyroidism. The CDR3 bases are TGTGCCAGCCATCGACAGGGTGGTTACGAGCAGTACTTC. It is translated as CASHRQGGYEQYF.